These 5 T cell receptor beta chains were all obtained from the same sample, sequenced in a study of T-cell reconstitution after alpha-beta-depleted transplantation in children. Preparing the TCRbeta library involved the use of unique molecular identifiers. TCRdb independently ran MiXCR on the PCR reads; one entry per CDR3 protein. Altogether under 300,000 distinct CDR3 sequences are present, about 9.9% being singletons, with the ten largest covering around 22%. Here the sequenced sample was peripheral blood, taken 180 days after TCRalphabeta/CD19-depleted stem cell transplant. The source of these receptors is a male patient between 2 and 10 years old who had a stem cell transplant for chronic granulomatous disease, so the T cells may come from the graft donor.

This clonotype was recorded at least ten times. The rearrangement links TRBV20-1 to TRBJ2-7; 9 nucleotides agree with TRBD1. The V and J ends lost 3 bases and 2 bases, in that order; junction bases with no gene match: 5. Germline CDR1 is DFQATT and CDR2 is SNEGSKA (reference sequence). This CDR3 is built from 14 residues. The CDR3 sequence is CSASPYRGPYEQYF. The CDR3 nucleotides are TGCAGTGCTAGTCCCTACAGGGGGCCCTACGAGCAGTACTTC.

In its sample, this clonotype was seen many times. V usage is TRBV12-3 or TRBV12-4 and J usage is TRBJ1-3; D is ambiguous. Deletions cut 4 bases from V and 8 bases from J, with 9 bases between. The CDR3 has 12 residues. CDR3 DNA sequence: TGTGCCAGCAGTTGGGTCGGGGACACCATATATTTT. This encodes CASSWVGDTIYF.

This clonotype has at least ten counts. V is TRBV12-3 or TRBV12-4 and J is TRBJ2-1; TRBD1 matches 7 bases. The CDR3 is made up of 15 amino acids. Unmatched junction bases numbered 10, after V lost 3 bases and J lost 8 bases. This CDR3 reads CASSFDRDSVDEQFF. The DNA for the CDR3 is TGTGCCAGCAGTTTTGACAGGGATAGCGTGGATGAGCAGTTCTTC.

This clonotype was observed many times. V gene TRBV15 combines with J gene TRBJ2-3; D perhaps matches TRBD2 (7 bases). The CDR3 has 15 residues. Germline values: CDR1 LNHNV, CDR2 YYDKDF (reference sequence). Trimming stripped 1 base from V and 4 bases from J, with 12 bases between. This CDR3 is CATSRGGGAPDTQYF. For the CDR3, the DNA is TGTGCCACCAGCAGAGGAGGGGGGGCCCCAGATACGCAGTATTTT.

In the case of this clonotype: A much larger clone differs by one base, so this may be a read error. The V and J genes are TRBV6-5 and TRBJ2-7; D call uncertain. The germline V gene has CDR1 MNHEY and CDR2 SVGAGI. CDR3 length equals 14 residues. The CDR3 coding sequence is TGTGCCAACAGTTACTCGCGAATCTCCTACGAGCAGTACTTC. It is translated as CANSYSRISYEQYF.